This T cell receptor (beta chain) was captured by sequencing in a study of T cells after yellow fever vaccination. Template switching by 5'RACE produced TCR cDNA, adding a universal primer site and UMIs. TCRdb independently ran MiXCR on the 5' RACE reads; one entry per CDR3 protein. The sample carries roughly 240,000 distinct CDR3 sequences, roughly 6.2% recorded once. The CDR3 is 18 amino acids. Germline assignment: CDR1 KGHDR and CDR2 SFDVKD. V was pared by 4 bases and J by 0 bases, with 18 bases between. This clonotype was seen many times. The antigen is undetermined. Whole-study findings and limits: Sorted repertoires could include abundant contaminating clonotypes from bulk cells.

The sequence came from a man aged 30 to 39 who received the YFV17D yellow fever vaccine. The chain is built from TRBV24-1 and TRBJ2-1; D remains ambiguous. Sequenced material: CD4+ T cells sorted from PBMCs, taken on the day of the yellow fever booster vaccination. The CDR3 sequence is CATSETQSWASSYNEQFF. The CDR3 DNA is TGTGCCACCAGTGAAACTCAGTCTTGGGCGAGCTCCTACAATGAGCAGTTCTTC.